This T cell receptor (beta chain) was obtained from a study of T cell changes during pregnancy in multiple sclerosis. Trimming at V came to 7 bases and at J to 10 bases, leaving 4 bases not matched to a gene. This CDR3 spans 13 amino acids. Germline CDR1 reads MNHEY; CDR2 reads SVGAGI. Produced via immunoSEQ multiplex PCR; TCRdb's table is partial and in-frame only. The sample yields roughly 52,000 clones, over 80% seen once. V usage is TRBV6-5 and J usage is TRBJ1-6, with 10 bases aligning to TRBD1. The source material was CD4+ T cells from peripheral blood mononuclear cells, sampled in the first trimester of pregnancy. The TCR originated in a female donor with multiple sclerosis, enrolled in a pregnancy study. DNA for the CDR3: TGTGCCAGCACTTGGGACAGGGGATCACCCCTCCACTTT. Translated: CASTWDRGSPLHF.